The present T cell receptor (beta chain) was sequenced within a study of shared clonotypes between healthy human individuals. Study background: Each donor's CD8 memory used one plate, CD8 naive two, each CD4 subset three. General study results and limits: Having only a few donors restricted how much genetic and exposure-history diversity was captured. Across a handful of donors, naive CD4 shared 5% to 5.5%, naive CD8 less than 4%, memory CD4 roughly 2.1%, memory CD8 0.4%.

Assay: immunoSEQ multiplex PCR; the TCRdb copy retains only in-frame clones and omits some. The table includes roughly 2 million clones, roughly 95% detected once. In regard to this clone: Its antigen is unidentified.

This CDR3 region has 15 residues. The ends were cut back, 10 bases at V and 4 bases at J, with 22 bases in the middle. Germline loops: CDR1 SEHNR, CDR2 FQNEAQ (reference sequence). Among the donors, all were Caucasian adults who lived in Nashville, Tennessee. The specimen sequenced was naive CD4+ T cells sorted from blood. The subset denotes: CD45RA+ positively selected. This clonotype originated in a young man in good health. This chain links TRBV7-9 with TRBJ1-2; maybe TRBD1 (6 bases). The CDR3 DNA sequence: TGTGCCACCTCATCGGGGGGGCCCCTTGCCTATGGCTACACCTTC. Translated, it gives CATSSGGPLAYGYTF.